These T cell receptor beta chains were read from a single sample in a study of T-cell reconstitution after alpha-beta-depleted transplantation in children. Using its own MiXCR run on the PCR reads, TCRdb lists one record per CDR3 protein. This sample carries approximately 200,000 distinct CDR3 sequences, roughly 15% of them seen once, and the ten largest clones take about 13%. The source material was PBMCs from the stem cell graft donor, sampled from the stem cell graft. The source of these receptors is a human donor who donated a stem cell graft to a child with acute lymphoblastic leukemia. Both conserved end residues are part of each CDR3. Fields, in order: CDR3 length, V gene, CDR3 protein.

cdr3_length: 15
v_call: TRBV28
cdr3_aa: CASSLGNRVGQPQHF

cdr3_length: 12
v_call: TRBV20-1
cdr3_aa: CSARGQQDEAFF

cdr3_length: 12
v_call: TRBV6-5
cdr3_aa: CASRGVQETQYF

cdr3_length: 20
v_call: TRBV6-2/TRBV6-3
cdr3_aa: CASSYSSSFGDLSSGNTIYF

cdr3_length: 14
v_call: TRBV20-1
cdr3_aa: CSARPQGRSSPLHF

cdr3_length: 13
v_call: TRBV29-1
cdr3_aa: CSVEEGGDTEAFF

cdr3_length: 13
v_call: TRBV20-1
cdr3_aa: CSAPRQGSSPLHF

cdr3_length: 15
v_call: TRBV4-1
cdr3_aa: CASSRAPERATEAFF

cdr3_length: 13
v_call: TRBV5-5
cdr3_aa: CASSLGAGQPQHF

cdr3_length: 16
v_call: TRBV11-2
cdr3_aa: CASSLTWFRKNEGYTF

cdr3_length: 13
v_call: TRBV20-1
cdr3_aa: CSAATSATYEQYF

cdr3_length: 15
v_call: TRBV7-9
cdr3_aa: CASSLDGRAGNTIYF

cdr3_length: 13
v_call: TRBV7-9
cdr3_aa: CASSTINIETQYF

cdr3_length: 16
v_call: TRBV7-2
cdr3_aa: CASRLLTSGIGNEQFF

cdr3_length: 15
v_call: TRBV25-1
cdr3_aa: CASRGSGPPNEKLFF

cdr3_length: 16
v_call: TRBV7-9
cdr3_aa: CASSLGFNRENTEAFF

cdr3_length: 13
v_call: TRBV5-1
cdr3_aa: CASSWDGTYEQYF

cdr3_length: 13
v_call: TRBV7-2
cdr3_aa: CASSLNPAETQYF

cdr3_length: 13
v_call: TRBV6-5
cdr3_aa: CASNAGSYNEQFF

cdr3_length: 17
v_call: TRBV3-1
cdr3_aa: CASSQGLWLYSNQPQHF

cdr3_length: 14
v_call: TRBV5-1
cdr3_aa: CASSLVSGSQPQHF

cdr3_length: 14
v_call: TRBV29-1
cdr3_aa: CSAVAGGPGDTQYF

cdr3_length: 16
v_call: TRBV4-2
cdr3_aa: CASSQAWGAGANGLTF

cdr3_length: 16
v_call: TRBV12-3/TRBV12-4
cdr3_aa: CASSSHRDRGAETQYF

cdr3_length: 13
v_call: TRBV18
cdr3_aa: CASSPGRIGEQYF

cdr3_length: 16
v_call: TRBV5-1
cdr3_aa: CASSLFPGRDSHEQYF

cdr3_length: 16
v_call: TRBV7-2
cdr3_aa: CASSFLGGGPYNEQFF

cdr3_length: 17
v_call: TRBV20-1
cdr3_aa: CSAVPGQSNLPPYEQYF

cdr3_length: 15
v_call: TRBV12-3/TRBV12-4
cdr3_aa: CASSQAWGRVTEAFF

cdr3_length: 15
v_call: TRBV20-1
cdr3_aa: CSARDQLAGYNEQFF